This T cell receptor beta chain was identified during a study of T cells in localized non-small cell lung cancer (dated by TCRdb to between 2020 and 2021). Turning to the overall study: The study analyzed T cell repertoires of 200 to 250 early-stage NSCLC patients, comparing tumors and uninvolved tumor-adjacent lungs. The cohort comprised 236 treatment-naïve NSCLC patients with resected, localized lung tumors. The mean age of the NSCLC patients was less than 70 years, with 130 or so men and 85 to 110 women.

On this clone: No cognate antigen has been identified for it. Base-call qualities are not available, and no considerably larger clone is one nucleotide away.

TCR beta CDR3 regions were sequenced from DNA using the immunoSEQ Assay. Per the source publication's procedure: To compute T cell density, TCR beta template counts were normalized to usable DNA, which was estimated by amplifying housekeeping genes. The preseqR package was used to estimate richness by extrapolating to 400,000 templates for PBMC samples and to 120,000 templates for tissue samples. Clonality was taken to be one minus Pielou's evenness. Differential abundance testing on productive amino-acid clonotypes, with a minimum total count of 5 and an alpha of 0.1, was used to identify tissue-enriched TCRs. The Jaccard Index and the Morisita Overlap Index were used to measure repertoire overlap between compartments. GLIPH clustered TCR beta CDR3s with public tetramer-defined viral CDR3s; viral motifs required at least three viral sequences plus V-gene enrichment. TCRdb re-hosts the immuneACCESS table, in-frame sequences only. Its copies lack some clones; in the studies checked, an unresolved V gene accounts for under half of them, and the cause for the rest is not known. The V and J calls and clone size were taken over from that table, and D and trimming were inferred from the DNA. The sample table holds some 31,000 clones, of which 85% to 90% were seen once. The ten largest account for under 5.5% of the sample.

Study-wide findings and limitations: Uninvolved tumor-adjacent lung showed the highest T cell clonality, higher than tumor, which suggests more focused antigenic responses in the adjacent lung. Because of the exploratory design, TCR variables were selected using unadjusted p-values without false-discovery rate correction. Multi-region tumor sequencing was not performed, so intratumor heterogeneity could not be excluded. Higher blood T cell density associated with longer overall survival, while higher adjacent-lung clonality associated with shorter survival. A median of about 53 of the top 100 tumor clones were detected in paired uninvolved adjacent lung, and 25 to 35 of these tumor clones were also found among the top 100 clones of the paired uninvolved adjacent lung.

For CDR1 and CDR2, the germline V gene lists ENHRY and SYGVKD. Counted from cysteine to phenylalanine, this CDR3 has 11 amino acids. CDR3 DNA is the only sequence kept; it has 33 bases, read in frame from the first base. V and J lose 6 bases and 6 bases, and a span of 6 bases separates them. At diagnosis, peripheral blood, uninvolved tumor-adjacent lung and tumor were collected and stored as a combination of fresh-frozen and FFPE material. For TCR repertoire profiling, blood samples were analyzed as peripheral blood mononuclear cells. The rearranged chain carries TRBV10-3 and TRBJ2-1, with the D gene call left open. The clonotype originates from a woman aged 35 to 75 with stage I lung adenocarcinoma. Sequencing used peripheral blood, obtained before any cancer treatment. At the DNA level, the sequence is TGTGCCATCAGGGATAGCAATGAGCAGTTCTTC. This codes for CAIRDSNEQFF.